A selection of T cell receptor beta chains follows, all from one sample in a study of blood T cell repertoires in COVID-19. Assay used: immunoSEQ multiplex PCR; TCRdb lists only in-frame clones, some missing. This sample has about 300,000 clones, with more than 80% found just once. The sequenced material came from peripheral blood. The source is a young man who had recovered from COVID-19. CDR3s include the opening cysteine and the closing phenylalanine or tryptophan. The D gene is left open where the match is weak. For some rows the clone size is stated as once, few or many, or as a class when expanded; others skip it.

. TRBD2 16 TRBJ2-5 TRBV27 CASSLGLAGGIETQYF TGTGCCAGCAGTTTAGGGCTAGCGGGGGGGATTGAGACCCAGTACTTC
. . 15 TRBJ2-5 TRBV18 CASSPPQRHQETQYF TGTGCCAGCTCCCCGCCGCAGCGCCACCAAGAGACCCAGTACTTC
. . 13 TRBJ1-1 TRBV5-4 CASSRGRNTEAFF TGTGCCAGCAGCCGCGGGAGGAACACTGAAGCTTTCTTT
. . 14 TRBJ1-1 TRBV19 CASTKQEYLTEAFF TGTGCCAGCACAAAACAGGAGTACCTCACTGAAGCTTTCTTT
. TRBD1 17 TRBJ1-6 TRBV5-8 CASSSNRDRAYNSPLHF TGTGCCAGCAGCTCGAACCGGGACAGGGCTTATAATTCACCCCTCCACTTT
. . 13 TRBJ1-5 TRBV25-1 CASRGQHNQPQHF TGTGCCAGCAGAGGACAGCACAATCAGCCCCAGCATTTT
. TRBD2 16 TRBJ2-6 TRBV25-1 CASSPGRASGANVLTF TGTGCCAGCAGCCCAGGGAGGGCCTCTGGGGCCAACGTCCTGACTTTC
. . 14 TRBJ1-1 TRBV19 CASSMSGLVTEAFF TGTGCCAGTAGTATGTCCGGGTTGGTCACTGAAGCTTTCTTT
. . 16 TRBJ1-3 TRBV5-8 CASSFEYSSSGNTIYF TGTGCCAGCAGCTTTGAGTATAGTAGCTCTGGAAACACCATATATTTT
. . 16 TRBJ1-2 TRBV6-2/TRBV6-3 CASSYVPGGFDYGYTF TGTGCCAGCAGTTACGTCCCAGGTGGATTTGACTATGGCTACACCTTC
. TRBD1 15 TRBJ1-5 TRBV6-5 CASRPSFTGAQPQHF TGTGCCAGCAGGCCAAGCTTTACAGGGGCTCAGCCCCAGCATTTT
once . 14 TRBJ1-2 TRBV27 CASSSGLESHGYTF TGTGCCAGCAGTTCGGGTCTGGAGTCGCATGGCTACACCTTC
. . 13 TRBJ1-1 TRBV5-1 CASSLAGVTEAFF TGCGCCAGCAGCTTGGCCGGGGTTACTGAAGCTTTCTTT
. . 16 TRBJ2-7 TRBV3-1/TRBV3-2 CASSPRSRGSSYEQYF TGTGCCAGCAGCCCCAGATCCCGGGGGTCCTCCTACGAGCAGTACTTC
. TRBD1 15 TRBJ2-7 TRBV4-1 CASSLGTGISYEQYF TGCGCCAGCAGCCTCGGGACAGGGATCTCCTACGAGCAGTACTTC
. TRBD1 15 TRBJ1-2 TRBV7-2 CASSLGTGGFDGYTF TGTGCCAGCAGCTTGGGGACAGGGGGATTTGACGGCTACACCTTC
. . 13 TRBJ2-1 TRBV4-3 CASSLRTYNEQFF TGCGCCAGCAGCTTGAGGACCTACAATGAGCAGTTCTTC
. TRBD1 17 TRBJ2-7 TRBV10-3 CAISESGTGSLSYEQYF TGTGCCATCAGTGAGTCAGGGACAGGGAGTCTGTCCTACGAGCAGTACTTC
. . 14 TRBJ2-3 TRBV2 CASTGDSPWDTQYF TGTGCCAGCACCGGGGACTCCCCCTGGGATACGCAGTATTTT
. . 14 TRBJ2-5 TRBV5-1 CASSLRQGRETQYF TGCGCCAGCAGCTTGAGGCAGGGGAGAGAGACCCAGTACTTC
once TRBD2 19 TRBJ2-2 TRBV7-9 CASSRPGLAGVPIHGELFF TGTGCCAGCAGCAGGCCGGGACTAGCGGGGGTACCAATCCACGGGGAGCTGTTTTTT
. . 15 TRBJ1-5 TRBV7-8 CASSWGGSLNQPQHF TGTGCCAGCAGCTGGGGAGGGTCCCTCAATCAGCCCCAGCATTTT
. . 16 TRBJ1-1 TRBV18 CASSPLDTFMNTEAFF TGTGCCAGCTCACCTTTAGACACCTTCATGAACACTGAAGCTTTCTTT
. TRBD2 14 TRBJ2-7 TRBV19 CASSAGGGRYEQYF TGTGCCAGTAGTGCCGGGGGGGGCCGCTACGAGCAGTACTTC
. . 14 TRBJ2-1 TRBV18 CASSPSQVVAEQFF TGTGCCAGCTCACCGAGCCAGGTCGTGGCTGAGCAGTTCTTC
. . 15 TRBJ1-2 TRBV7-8 CASSLGTYENYGYTF TGTGCCAGCAGCTTAGGGACTTACGAAAACTATGGCTACACCTTC
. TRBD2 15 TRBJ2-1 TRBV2 CASRTGRAGYNEQFF TGTGCCAGCAGGACGGGGAGGGCCGGCTACAATGAGCAGTTCTTC
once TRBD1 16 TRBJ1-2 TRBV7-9 CASSRVTGTGLYGYTF TGTGCCAGCAGCCGCGTCACCGGGACAGGTCTCTATGGCTACACCTTC
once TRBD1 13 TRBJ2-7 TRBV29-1 CTAWGTGGDEQYF TGCACAGCCTGGGGGACAGGGGGCGACGAGCAGTACTTC
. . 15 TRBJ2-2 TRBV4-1 CASSPGHQNTGELFF TGCGCCAGCAGCCCGGGACATCAGAACACCGGGGAGCTGTTTTTT
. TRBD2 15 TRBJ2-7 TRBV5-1 CASSLGLAGLYEQYF TGCGCCAGCAGCTTGGGACTAGCGGGTCTCTACGAGCAGTACTTC
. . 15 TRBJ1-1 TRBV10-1 CASSPGGSLWTEAFF TGCGCCAGCAGTCCCGGCGGCAGTTTGTGGACTGAAGCTTTCTTT